Listed below are T cell receptor beta chains from one sample, sequenced in a study of T cells in localized non-small cell lung cancer. The assay was immunoSEQ multiplex PCR, and TCRdb's table has in-frame clones only and misses some. Found here are 25,000 to 30,000 clones, about 90% of them singletons; the top ten hold about 3%. The material sequenced was peripheral blood, taken before any cancer treatment. These receptors were taken from a woman between 18 and 50 years old with stage I lung adenocarcinoma. CDR3s include the opening cysteine and the closing phenylalanine or tryptophan. The order of the fields is V gene, J gene, D gene, clone size, CDR3 protein, CDR3 DNA. A D gene is named only where the DNA matches it firmly. Only part of the rows carry a size: once, few, many, or a class if the clone is expanded.

v_call: TRBV12-5
j_call: TRBJ1-2
d_call: TRBD1
clone_size: -
cdr3_aa: CASGGTANNYGYTF
cdr3_nt: TGTGCTAGTGGTGGGACAGCTAATAACTATGGCTACACCTTC

v_call: TRBV7-3
j_call: TRBJ2-1
d_call: -
clone_size: -
cdr3_aa: CASSLTGSSSYNEQFF
cdr3_nt: TGTGCCAGCAGCCTTACAGGGTCCAGCTCCTACAATGAGCAGTTCTTC

v_call: TRBV5-1
j_call: TRBJ2-7
d_call: -
clone_size: -
cdr3_aa: CASSLVGDEQYF
cdr3_nt: TGCGCCAGCAGCTTGGTAGGGGACGAGCAGTACTTC

v_call: TRBV7-2
j_call: TRBJ1-5
d_call: -
clone_size: -
cdr3_aa: CASSFSLFSNQPQHF
cdr3_nt: TGTGCCAGCAGCTTTAGTTTGTTTAGCAATCAGCCCCAGCATTTT

v_call: TRBV6-5
j_call: TRBJ1-2
d_call: -
clone_size: -
cdr3_aa: CASSYSAANYGYTF
cdr3_nt: TGTGCCAGCAGTTACTCTGCGGCGAACTATGGCTACACCTTC

v_call: TRBV7-9
j_call: TRBJ1-3
d_call: -
clone_size: -
cdr3_aa: CASSLKGHKNTIYF
cdr3_nt: TGTGCCAGCAGCTTAAAGGGACATAAAAACACCATATATTTT

v_call: TRBV7-2
j_call: TRBJ2-7
d_call: TRBD1
clone_size: -
cdr3_aa: CASSQWDREGEQYF
cdr3_nt: TGTGCCAGCAGTCAATGGGACAGGGAAGGGGAGCAGTACTTC

v_call: TRBV27
j_call: TRBJ1-1
d_call: -
clone_size: -
cdr3_aa: CASRGFPVGTEAFF
cdr3_nt: TGTGCCAGCAGGGGCTTTCCCGTGGGGACTGAAGCTTTCTTT

v_call: TRBV29-1
j_call: TRBJ2-3
d_call: TRBD2
clone_size: -
cdr3_aa: CSVARLAVYTDTQYF
cdr3_nt: TGCAGCGTTGCTCGGCTAGCGGTATACACAGATACGCAGTATTTT

v_call: TRBV25-1
j_call: TRBJ2-2
d_call: -
clone_size: once
cdr3_aa: CASSGVHTGELFF
cdr3_nt: TGTGCCAGCAGTGGAGTACACACCGGGGAGCTGTTTTTT

v_call: TRBV5-4
j_call: TRBJ2-4
d_call: -
clone_size: -
cdr3_aa: CASSLDRKNIQYF
cdr3_nt: TGTGCCAGCAGCCTAGACAGGAAAAACATTCAGTACTTC

v_call: TRBV11-2
j_call: TRBJ2-3
d_call: -
clone_size: -
cdr3_aa: CASSLAGRPDTQYF
cdr3_nt: TGTGCCAGCAGCTTAGCAGGGAGGCCAGATACGCAGTATTTT

v_call: TRBV15
j_call: TRBJ2-5
d_call: TRBD2
clone_size: -
cdr3_aa: CATNPGLAGGPVRETQYF
cdr3_nt: TGTGCCACCAATCCGGGACTAGCGGGAGGGCCCGTGCGGGAGACCCAGTACTTC

v_call: TRBV7-6
j_call: TRBJ2-7
d_call: -
clone_size: -
cdr3_aa: CASSLEPAGELSSYEQYF
cdr3_nt: TGTGCCAGCAGCTTAGAACCCGCTGGGGAGCTTAGCTCCTACGAGCAGTACTTC

v_call: TRBV2
j_call: TRBJ2-4
d_call: -
clone_size: -
cdr3_aa: CASSEGSHGDQTIQYF
cdr3_nt: TGTGCCAGCAGTGAGGGAAGCCATGGGGACCAAACCATTCAGTACTTC

v_call: TRBV6-1
j_call: TRBJ2-5
d_call: TRBD1
clone_size: -
cdr3_aa: CASSDLTGQQETQYF
cdr3_nt: TGTGCCAGCAGTGACCTGACAGGGCAACAAGAGACCCAGTACTTC

v_call: TRBV18
j_call: TRBJ2-5
d_call: -
clone_size: -
cdr3_aa: CASSPPGLETQYF
cdr3_nt: TGTGCCAGCTCACCACCAGGGTTGGAGACCCAGTACTTC

v_call: TRBV25-1
j_call: TRBJ1-1
d_call: -
clone_size: -
cdr3_aa: CASSRSSGTFF
cdr3_nt: TGTGCCAGCAGTCGGTCCTCGGGAACTTTCTTT

v_call: TRBV7-8
j_call: TRBJ1-1
d_call: -
clone_size: -
cdr3_aa: CASSLALVSEAFF
cdr3_nt: TGTGCCAGCAGCTTAGCGCTCGTTAGTGAAGCTTTCTTT

v_call: TRBV28
j_call: TRBJ2-6
d_call: -
clone_size: -
cdr3_aa: CASSRGWGPGANVLTF
cdr3_nt: TGTGCCAGCAGCCGAGGTTGGGGGCCTGGGGCCAACGTCCTGACTTTC

v_call: TRBV6-1
j_call: TRBJ2-7
d_call: TRBD1
clone_size: -
cdr3_aa: CASSVDRGPYEQYF
cdr3_nt: TGTGCCAGCAGTGTGGACAGGGGGCCCTACGAGCAGTACTTC

v_call: TRBV6-5
j_call: TRBJ2-7
d_call: -
clone_size: -
cdr3_aa: CASSYSGFYEQYF
cdr3_nt: TGTGCCAGCAGTTACTCGGGTTTCTACGAGCAGTACTTC

v_call: TRBV18
j_call: TRBJ2-7
d_call: TRBD2
clone_size: -
cdr3_aa: CASSPGGAGGPDEQYF
cdr3_nt: TGTGCCAGCTCACCCGGAGGGGCGGGAGGGCCTGACGAGCAGTACTTC

v_call: TRBV19
j_call: TRBJ1-5
d_call: TRBD1
clone_size: -
cdr3_aa: CASGGQGGQPQHF
cdr3_nt: TGTGCCAGTGGGGGACAGGGAGGTCAGCCCCAGCATTTT